The 27 T cell receptor beta chains given below trace back to one sample, sequenced in a study of cytomegalovirus exposure and HLA in healthy donors. Data came from immunoSEQ multiplex PCR; TCRdb stores just in-frame clones and leaves some out. The sample includes about 200,000 clones, about 82% of them seen just once. Sequenced sample: PBMCs. The source is a woman between 18 and 30 years old in good health and CMV-seronegative.

The chain has TRBV7-8 and TRBJ1-2; 10 positions match TRBD1. The CDR3 totals 21 residues. The J segment lost 6 bases and the V segment lost 1 base, leaving 23 bases of the junction unmatched. Germline CDR1 and CDR2: SGHVS and FQNEAQ. The chain's CDR3 is CASSLEVTPLKGQGTSDGYTF. The CDR3 DNA reads TGTGCCAGCAGCTTAGAGGTGACCCCACTAAAGGGACAGGGGACTTCGGATGGCTACACCTTC.

CDR3 nucleotide sequence: TGTGCCTGGAGTGTACTCGGCGGTGAAGCTTTCTTT. This gives the protein CAWSVLGGEAFF. The V gene is TRBV30, the J gene TRBJ1-1; D remains ambiguous. Germline loops: CDR1 GTSNPN, CDR2 SVGIG (reference sequence). This CDR3 has 12 amino acids. The V and J ends lost 0 bases and 7 bases respectively, with 9 bases between them. Using reference TRBV30 and TRBJ1-1 for the parts outside the CDR3, the full variable domain is SQTIHQWPATLVQPVGSPLSLECTVEGTSNPNLYWYRQAAGRGLQLLFYSVGIGQISSEVPQNLSASRPQDRQFILSSKKLLLSDSGFYLCAWSVLGGEAFFGQGTRLTVV.

The chain recombines TRBV30 with TRBJ2-5; 12 bases fit TRBD2. The trim removed 2 bases at V and 5 bases at J, leaving 9 bases unmatched. The CDR3 has 16 residues. Germline V gives CDR1 GTSNPN, CDR2 SVGIG (reference sequence). The CDR3 coding sequence is TGTGCCTGGAGTCCGCGACTAGCGGGAGAATTTGAGACCCAGTACTTC. This codes for CAWSPRLAGEFETQYF.

The chain links TRBV29-1 to TRBJ2-7; maybe TRBD2 (5 bases). V was cut by 7 bases and J by 2 bases, with 27 bases left in between. This CDR3 is built from 17 residues. CDR1 and CDR2 from the germline V gene are SQVTM and ANQGSEA. The CDR3 spells CSASLVKGTADPYEQYF. The CDR3 nucleotides read TGCAGCGCTTCCTTGGTCAAAGGCACAGCGGATCCCTACGAGCAGTACTTC.

For this clone: Distinct nucleotide sequences in the sample also encode this CDR3. The chain employs TRBV5-1 and TRBJ2-5; 7 bases fit TRBD1. Germline CDR1 is SGHRS and CDR2 is YFSETQ. The CDR3 is 15 amino acids. Losses at the gene ends were 1 base for V and 3 bases for J; bases not matched to a gene: 6. The CDR3, as DNA: TGCGCCAGCAGCTTGTTAGGCACAGGGGAAGAGACCCAGTACTTC. Its translation is CASSLLGTGEETQYF.

The chain couples TRBV19 to TRBJ1-2; perhaps TRBD1 as D (5 bases). V was shortened by 7 bases and J by 4 bases, with 13 bases between the two germline ends. The CDR3 contains 13 residues. The germline V gene encodes CDR1 LNHDA and CDR2 SQIVND (reference sequence). CDR3 in DNA: TGTGCCAGTAAAACAAGGGGTGCCTATGGCTACACCTTC. Protein product: CASKTRGAYGYTF.

This clone has only one observation. The gene calls are TRBV28 and TRBJ2-3, with a possible D match to TRBD2 (6 bases). This CDR3 is 16 amino acids long. Per germline, CDR1 MDHEN and CDR2 SYDVKM. V shed 1 base and J shed 6 bases, with 17 bases lying between them. This CDR3 is CASSLSSGGIRDTQYF. In DNA form, the CDR3 reads TGTGCCAGCAGTTTATCCTCCGGGGGTATTAGGGATACGCAGTATTTT.

DNA for the CDR3: TGTGCCAGCAGCTACGGGAGGACCTACGAGCAGTACTTC. It codes for CASSYGRTYEQYF. The chain has TRBV13 and TRBJ2-7, with 7 bases that match TRBD2. V shed 4 bases and J 2 bases; nucleotides not matched to a gene: 2. The CDR3 is made up of 13 amino acids. The germline V gene encodes CDR1 PRHDT and CDR2 FYEKMQ (reference sequence). The variable domain in full, completed from reference TRBV13 and TRBJ2-7, reads AAGVIQSPRHLIKEKRETATLKCYPIPRHDTVYWYQQGPGQDPQFLISFYEKMQSDKGSIPDRFSAQQFSDYHSELNMSSLELGDSALYFCASSYGRTYEQYFGPGTRLTVT.

The rearrangement uses TRBV25-1 and TRBJ2-1, with D possibly being TRBD1 (6 bases). Germline V gene data show CDR1 as MGHDK and CDR2 as SYGVNS. This CDR3 is 16 amino acids long. V lost 6 bases and J 1 base, leaving 16 bases between the germline ends. CDR3 loop: CASSGRGFRSYNEQFF. In DNA, the CDR3 is TGTGCCAGCAGCGGAAGGGGGTTTAGGTCCTACAATGAGCAGTTCTTC.

The chain couples TRBV7-2 to TRBJ2-1; TRBD1 aligns across 8 bases. V lost 3 bases, J lost 2 bases, and 6 bases stayed unmatched. The CDR3 runs 16 residues. Germline lookup yields CDR1 SGHTA and CDR2 FQGNSA. The CDR3 region is CASSFQTGDAYNEQFF. In nucleotides, the CDR3 is TGTGCCAGCAGCTTCCAGACAGGGGATGCCTACAATGAGCAGTTCTTC.

Only a few counts were recorded for this clone. The gene calls are TRBV11-2 and TRBJ2-3, with 12 nucleotides matching TRBD2. CDR1 SGHAT and CDR2 FQNNGV come from the germline V gene. The junction had 12 bases not matched to a gene; V was cut back by 8 bases and J by 0 bases. The CDR3 is made up of 18 amino acids. In nucleotides, the CDR3 is TGTGCCAGCGCGCCAGGACTAGCGGGGATTTCTAGCACAGATACGCAGTATTTT. It translates to CASAPGLAGISSTDTQYF.

This chain joins TRBV11-2 and TRBJ2-7; perhaps TRBD1 as D (6 bases). Germline CDR1 SGHAT, CDR2 FQNNGV. Trimming took 4 bases from V and 1 from J, leaving 20 bases between them. This CDR3 is built from 17 residues. CDR3 nucleotide sequence: TGTGCCAGCAGCTCCTGGACCCCAGGGGTGAGTTCCTACGAGCAGTACTTC. It specifies CASSSWTPGVSSYEQYF.

This chain links TRBV5-1 with TRBJ1-3, with TRBD1 matching over 9 bases. The CDR3 runs to 15 residues. The ends lost 4 bases at V and 2 bases at J; junction bases unmatched: 4. CDR1 is SGHRS and CDR2 is YFSETQ in the germline V gene. CDR3 protein: CASSQGQGPGNTIYF. Here the CDR3 DNA reads TGCGCCAGCAGCCAGGGACAGGGCCCTGGAAACACCATATATTTT.

The chain is built from TRBV5-1 and TRBJ2-1, with 10 bases aligning to TRBD1. CDR3 length: 15 residues. V trimming: 1 base; J trimming: 7 bases; junction bases outside the gene matches: 5. Germline V lookup: CDR1 SGHRS, CDR2 YFSETQ. CDR3 DNA: TGCGCCAGCAGCTTGAGGACAGGGGGTGTTAATGAGCAGTTCTTC. Residues: CASSLRTGGVNEQFF.

The chain carries TRBV7-9 and TRBJ2-7; 8 nucleotides match TRBD1. After removal of 4 bases from V and 2 bases from J, the junction contained 7 bases not matched to a gene. Germline assignment: CDR1 SEHNR and CDR2 FQNEAQ (reference sequence). CDR3 length equals 15 residues. The CDR3 DNA reads TGTGCCAGCAGCTCTATACAGGGGGGTCCCTACGAGCAGTACTTC. Amino acids: CASSSIQGGPYEQYF.

The chain combines TRBV7-7 with TRBJ2-1; possibly TRBD2 for D (6 bases). Germline assignment: CDR1 SSHAT and CDR2 FNYEAQ (reference sequence). The V end was cut by 5 bases, the J end by 0 bases, with 26 bases between. The CDR3 contains 20 residues. The CDR3 here is CASSPPPEDWTMSSYNEQFF. The CDR3 DNA follows: TGTGCCAGCAGCCCACCCCCCGAGGACTGGACTATGAGCTCCTACAATGAGCAGTTCTTC.

The V and J genes are TRBV7-3 and TRBJ2-7; D might be TRBD1 (6 bases). Between the trimmed V and J ends, which lost 2 bases and 4 bases, there was a span of 9 bases. CDR1 is SGHTA and CDR2 is FQGTGA in the germline V gene. CDR3 length equals 13 residues. The CDR3 sequence is CASSLLGAYEQYF. The CDR3 DNA reads TGTGCCAGCAGCTTACTGGGGGCTTACGAGCAGTACTTC.

The chain has TRBV6-5 and TRBJ2-2; no clear D. The CDR3 loop spans 14 amino acids. Germline CDR1 and CDR2: MNHEY and SVGAGI. V lost 3 bases to trimming and J lost 0 bases, with 5 bases between them. The CDR3 loop is CASSYGPNTGELFF. Here the CDR3 DNA reads TGTGCCAGCAGTTATGGGCCGAACACCGGGGAGCTGTTTTTT.

The chain is built from TRBV19 and TRBJ1-5; the D is unclear. This CDR3 region has 12 residues. V gave up 4 bases and J gave up 5 bases, with 6 bases separating them. Germline V gene data show CDR1 as LNHDA and CDR2 as SQIVND (reference sequence). The CDR3 coding sequence is TGTGCCAGTAGTACGGTGTATCAGCCCCAGCATTTT. Its protein is CASSTVYQPQHF.

This rearrangement joins TRBV30 to TRBJ1-3; weak D call: TRBD1 (6 bases). CDR1 and CDR2 (germline): GTSNPN, SVGIG (reference sequence). This CDR3 comprises 14 residues. The ends were cut back, 8 bases at V and 8 bases at J, with 22 bases in the middle. In DNA form, the CDR3 reads TGTGCCGGGGGGGCTGGGATCGTGGCGGACACCATATATTTT. This gives the protein CAGGAGIVADTIYF.

V gene TRBV9 combines with J gene TRBJ2-1; possible D gene TRBD2, 6 bases. The CDR3 loop spans 16 amino acids. With 0 bases removed from V and 0 bases from J, the gap between germline ends came to 10 bases. Germline V gene lookup returns CDR1 SGDLS and CDR2 YYNGEE. CDR3 sequence: CASSVGGGGSYNEQFF. For the CDR3, the DNA is TGTGCCAGCAGCGTAGGTGGGGGAGGCTCCTACAATGAGCAGTTCTTC.

The chain uses TRBV30 and TRBJ1-2; 8 positions agree with TRBD1. Germline V CDR1 and CDR2: GTSNPN, SVGIG (reference sequence). The CDR3 totals 13 residues. The V segment lost 3 bases and the J segment 2 bases; nucleotides outside the gene matches: 2. The CDR3 reads CAWRGDRNYGYTF. DNA for the CDR3: TGTGCCTGGAGGGGGGACAGGAACTATGGCTACACCTTC. The variable domain in full, completed from reference TRBV30 and TRBJ1-2, reads SQTIHQWPATLVQPVGSPLSLECTVEGTSNPNLYWYRQAAGRGLQLLFYSVGIGQISSEVPQNLSASRPQDRQFILSSKKLLLSDSGFYLCAWRGDRNYGYTFGSGTRLTVV.

The chain joins TRBV15 to TRBJ2-1, with a tentative D call TRBD1 (6 bases). Trimming took off 3 bases at V and 6 bases at J, with 12 bases between the two ends. Germline V gene lookup returns CDR1 LNHNV and CDR2 YYDKDF (reference sequence). The CDR3 spans 14 residues. The CDR3 DNA follows: TGTGCCACCAGCAGTGATAGGGGGACCAATGAGCAGTTCTTC. As protein: CATSSDRGTNEQFF.

This chain connects TRBV15 to TRBJ2-5; possibly TRBD2 for D (5 bases). The germline CDR1 and CDR2 sequences are LNHNV and YYDKDF (reference sequence). The CDR3 has 16 residues. Trimming took 1 base from V and 5 from J, leaving 17 bases between them. Written as DNA, the CDR3 is TGTGCCACCAGCAGAGCCACCGGACTCTATTCGGAGACCCAGTACTTC. Protein: CATSRATGLYSETQYF.

This chain uses TRBV27 with TRBJ2-7; TRBD1 matches 11 bases. Germline loops: CDR1 MNHEY, CDR2 SMNVEV (reference sequence). Losses at the gene ends were 4 bases for V and 2 bases for J; bases not matched to a gene: 4. This CDR3 has 15 amino acids. This chain's CDR3 is CASSSPGQGAYEQYF. The DNA of the CDR3 is TGTGCCAGCAGTTCTCCGGGACAGGGGGCCTACGAGCAGTACTTC.

This rearrangement joins TRBV14 to TRBJ2-7; no firm D call. This CDR3 has 15 residues. V was clipped by 0 bases and J by 7 bases, with 16 bases between them. CDR1 and CDR2 (germline): SGHDN, FVKESK. The CDR3: CASSQDSSGPWEQYF. In DNA, the CDR3 is TGTGCCAGCAGCCAAGATAGCTCCGGCCCTTGGGAGCAGTACTTC.

V usage is TRBV11-2 and J usage is TRBJ1-2, with a tentative D call TRBD1 (5 bases). In germline, CDR1 is SGHAT, CDR2 FQNNGV. Deletions cut 5 bases from V and 5 bases from J, with 21 bases between. There are 16 residues in the CDR3. CDR3 region: CASSTTDDVAVYGYTF. The CDR3 nucleotides read TGTGCCAGCAGCACGACAGACGATGTGGCTGTTTATGGCTACACCTTC.